A single sample is the source of the 4 T cell receptor beta chains below, sequenced in a study of cytomegalovirus exposure and HLA in healthy donors. A multiplex PCR was run with 60 Vbeta primers and 13 Jbeta primers. Sequencing used immunoSEQ multiplex PCR; TCRdb keeps in-frame clones, though not all of them. The sample holds 130,000 to 150,000 clones, around 80% seen once. The sample was PBMCs. The receptors here all came from a female donor in good health and CMV-seronegative.

The chain combines TRBV19 with TRBJ1-5, with 7 bases aligning to TRBD1. The V gene's germline CDR1 is LNHDA and CDR2 SQIVND (reference sequence). The CDR3 consists of 16 residues. V shed 5 bases, J shed 7 bases, and the junction held 14 bases outside the gene matches. The CDR3 spells CASSWGNAGGGQPQHF. In DNA form, the CDR3 reads TGTGCCAGTAGTTGGGGTAACGCAGGGGGTGGACAGCCCCAGCATTTT.

This clone appeared a few times. The chain recombines TRBV7-2 with TRBJ2-7; tentatively, D is TRBD1 (5 bases). CDR3 size: 14 residues. The germline gives CDR1 SGHTA, CDR2 FQGNSA. V shed 4 bases and J shed 0 bases, with 10 bases lying between them. The CDR3, as DNA: TGTGCCAGCAGCTCCCACAGGCCCTCCTACGAGCAGTACTTC. It is translated as CASSSHRPSYEQYF.

The V gene is TRBV6-4, the J gene TRBJ2-1, with 14 bases lining up with TRBD2. Germline V gives CDR1 MRHNA, CDR2 SNTAGT. V gave up 6 bases and J gave up 8 bases; unmatched junction bases: 6. The CDR3 runs 15 residues. Here the CDR3 DNA reads TGTGCCAGCAGCCCGGGACTAGCGGGAGTCGATGAGCAGTTCTTC. Amino acids: CASSPGLAGVDEQFF.

This clone was found once. V is TRBV29-1 and J is TRBJ2-3, with 11 bases aligning to TRBD2. This CDR3 comprises 15 residues. Germline V gives CDR1 SQVTM, CDR2 ANQGSEA. J was trimmed by 6 bases and V by 7 bases; bases with no gene match: 12. The CDR3 loop is CSANPSGGTRDTQYF. CDR3 bases: TGCAGCGCGAATCCTAGCGGGGGGACAAGGGATACGCAGTATTTT.